Sequencing of this T cell receptor (beta chain) was carried out in a study of blood T cell repertoires in COVID-19. Study at large: Researchers got acute and convalescent COVID-19 samples from the United States, Italy and Spain. Sample material is recorded as cDNA or gDNA derived from T cells, B-cell-depleted T cells, or PBMCs.

In the authors' methods: Reference gene primer amplification gave nucleated cell count estimates. Profiled with immunoSEQ multiplex PCR; TCRdb holds only in-frame clones, not every one. The D gene and trimming were derived from the DNA, and the V and J assignments and clone size from that table. The table has 150,000 to 200,000 clones, 60% to 80% seen once. The CDR3 is 14 amino acids. Germline values: CDR1 KGHSH, CDR2 LQKENI. V lost 5 bases and J 1 base, leaving 9 bases between the germline ends. This sequence originates from a man in his 60s with active or convalescent COVID-19. The sample consisted of peripheral blood. The chain has TRBV18 and TRBJ1-3, with D maybe TRBD1 (6 bases). Written as DNA, the CDR3 is TGTGCCAGCTCAAGTGGACAGTCTGGAAACACCATATATTTT. Protein: CASSSGQSGNTIYF.